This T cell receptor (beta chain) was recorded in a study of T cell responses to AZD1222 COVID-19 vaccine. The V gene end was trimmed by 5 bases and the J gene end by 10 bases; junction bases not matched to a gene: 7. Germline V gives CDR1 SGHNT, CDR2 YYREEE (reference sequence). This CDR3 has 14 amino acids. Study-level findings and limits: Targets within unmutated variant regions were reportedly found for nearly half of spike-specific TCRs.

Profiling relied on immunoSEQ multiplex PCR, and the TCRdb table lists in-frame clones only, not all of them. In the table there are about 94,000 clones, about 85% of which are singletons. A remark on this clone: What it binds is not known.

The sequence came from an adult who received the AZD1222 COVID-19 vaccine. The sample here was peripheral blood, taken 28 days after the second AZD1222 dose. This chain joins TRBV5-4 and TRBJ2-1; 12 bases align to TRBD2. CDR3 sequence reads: CASSRLAGAGEQFF. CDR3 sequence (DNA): TGTGCCAGCAGTCGACTAGCGGGAGCGGGAGAGCAGTTCTTC.